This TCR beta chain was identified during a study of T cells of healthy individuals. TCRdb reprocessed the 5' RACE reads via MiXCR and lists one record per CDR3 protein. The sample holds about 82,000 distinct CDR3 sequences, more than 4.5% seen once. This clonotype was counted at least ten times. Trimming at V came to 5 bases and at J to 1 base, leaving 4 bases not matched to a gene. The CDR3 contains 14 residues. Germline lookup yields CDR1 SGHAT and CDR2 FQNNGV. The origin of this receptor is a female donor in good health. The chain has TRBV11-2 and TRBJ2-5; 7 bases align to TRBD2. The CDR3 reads CASSARTSQETQYF. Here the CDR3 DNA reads TGTGCCAGCAGCGCACGGACTAGCCAAGAGACCCAGTACTTC.